This TCR beta chain was found in a study of blood T cell repertoires in COVID-19. The table lists this clone with a count of one. Sequenced by immunoSEQ multiplex PCR; TCRdb stores in-frame clones only, minus some. Counted here are a few hundred thousand clones, about 89% occurring once; the ten biggest clones make up more than 0.75%. The CDR3 contains 11 residues. The V gene lost 4 bases and the J gene lost 3 bases, with 4 bases spanning the gap. Germline V gene data show CDR1 as MNHEY and CDR2 as SVGEGT. The chain is built from TRBV6-2 or TRBV6-3 and TRBJ2-7; D remains unclear. The clonotype originates from a man younger than 45 with acute or convalescent COVID-19. Sequenced material: peripheral blood. CDR3 loop: CASSSFYEQYF. CDR3 nucleotide sequence: TGTGCCAGCAGTTCATTCTACGAGCAGTACTTC.